This T cell receptor beta chain was documented in a study of T cells in Graves' hyperthyroidism and ophthalmopathy. Deletions cut 1 base from V and 6 bases from J, with 10 bases between. The CDR3 has 13 amino acids. Looked up from germline, CDR1 is SGHNT and CDR2 is YYREEE (reference sequence). Worth noting for this clonotype: Its antigen is still unknown.

Template material for amplifying TCR beta CDR3 regions consisted of RNA transcripts. First-round RT-PCR targeting the TCR CDR3 was performed with the HTBI primer set. MiXCR, applied by TCRdb to the multiplex PCR reads, yields one record per CDR3 protein. The sample carries a few hundred thousand distinct CDR3 sequences, around 46% recorded once. Findings of the study overall: Most thyroid clonotypes expanded above 0.001 appeared in blood too. Patients with ophthalmopathy were separated from those with stable hyperthyroidism by a 13 V-J model.

A lack of ophthalmopathy progression within 18 months defined stable Graves' hyperthyroidism. This receptor was identified in a woman aged 18-29 years with Graves' hyperthyroidism. The source material was peripheral blood or thyroid tissue (not recorded which). The V gene is TRBV5-4, the J gene TRBJ1-2, with D perhaps matching TRBD1 (5 bases). The chain's CDR3 is CASSLIPGHGYTF. The CDR3 DNA reads as TGTGCCAGCAGCTTGATTCCGGGGCATGGCTACACCTTC.